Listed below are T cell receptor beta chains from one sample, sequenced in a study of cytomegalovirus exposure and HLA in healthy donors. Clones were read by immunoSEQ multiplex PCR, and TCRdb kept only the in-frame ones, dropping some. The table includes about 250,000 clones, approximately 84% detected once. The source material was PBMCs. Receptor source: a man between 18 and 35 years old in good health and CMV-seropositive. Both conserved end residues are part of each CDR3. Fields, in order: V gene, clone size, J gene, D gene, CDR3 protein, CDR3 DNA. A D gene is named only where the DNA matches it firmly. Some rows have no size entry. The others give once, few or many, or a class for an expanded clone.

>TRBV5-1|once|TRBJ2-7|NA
CASSLIAASYEQYF
TGCGCCAGCAGCTTGATTGCGGCCTCCTACGAGCAGTACTTC
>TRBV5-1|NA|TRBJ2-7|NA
CASSSDGSYEQYF
TGCGCCAGCAGTTCGGACGGAAGCTACGAGCAGTACTTC
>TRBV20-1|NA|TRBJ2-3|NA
CSAPFTDTQYF
TGCAGTGCCCCCTTCACAGATACGCAGTATTTT
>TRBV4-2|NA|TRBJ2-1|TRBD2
CASGGLAGLNNEQFF
TGTGCCAGCGGGGGACTAGCGGGACTAAACAATGAGCAGTTCTTC
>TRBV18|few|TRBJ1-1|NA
CASSPIQGVDTEAFF
TGTGCCAGCTCACCAATTCAGGGAGTGGACACTGAAGCTTTCTTT
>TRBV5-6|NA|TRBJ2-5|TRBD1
CASRLGQGGETQYF
TGTGCCAGCAGATTGGGACAGGGGGGGGAGACCCAGTACTTC
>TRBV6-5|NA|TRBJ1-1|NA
CASSYSVNTEAFF
TGTGCCAGCAGTTATTCAGTGAACACTGAAGCTTTCTTT
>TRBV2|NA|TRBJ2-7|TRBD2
CAIRTSGKGGYEQYF
TGTGCCATCAGGACTAGCGGAAAGGGAGGCTACGAGCAGTACTTC
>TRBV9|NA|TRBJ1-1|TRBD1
CASRGQGTEAFF
TGTGCCAGCAGGGGACAGGGGACTGAAGCTTTCTTT
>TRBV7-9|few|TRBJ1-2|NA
CASTGGGSANYGYTF
TGTGCCAGCACCGGGGGGGGCAGTGCTAACTATGGCTACACCTTC
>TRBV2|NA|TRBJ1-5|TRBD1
CASSQGQGRQPQHF
TGTGCCAGCAGTCAAGGACAGGGCCGTCAGCCCCAGCATTTT
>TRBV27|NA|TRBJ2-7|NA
CASSLRGRSSYEQYF
TGTGCCAGCAGTTTACGCGGCAGAAGCTCCTACGAGCAGTACTTC
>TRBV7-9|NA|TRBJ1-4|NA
CASSLGGFQEKLFF
TGTGCCAGCAGCTTAGGGGGGTTTCAAGAAAAACTGTTTTTT
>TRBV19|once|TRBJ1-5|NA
CASSPGGDQPQHF
TGTGCCAGTAGTCCCGGTGGAGATCAGCCCCAGCATTTT
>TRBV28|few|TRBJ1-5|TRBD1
CASSSVDRVVQPQHF
TGTGCCAGCAGTTCCGTTGACAGGGTGGTTCAGCCCCAGCATTTT
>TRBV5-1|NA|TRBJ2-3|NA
CASSLAPAGNPDTQYF
TGCGCCAGCAGCTTGGCCCCGGCGGGAAACCCAGATACGCAGTATTTT
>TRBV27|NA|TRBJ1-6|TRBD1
CASSLSQGAYNSPLHF
TGTGCCAGCAGTTTATCCCAGGGGGCGTATAATTCACCCCTCCACTTT
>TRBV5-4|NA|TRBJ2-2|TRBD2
CASSLVASGSHRELFF
TGTGCCAGCAGCTTGGTGGCTAGCGGGAGTCATCGGGAGCTGTTTTTT
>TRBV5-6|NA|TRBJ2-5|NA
CASSSAAGLETQYF
TGTGCCAGCAGTTCGGCGGCGGGGCTAGAGACCCAGTACTTC
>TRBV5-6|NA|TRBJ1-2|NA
CASSPARTGLGSYGYTF
TGTGCCAGCAGCCCGGCGCGGACGGGGCTTGGGAGCTATGGCTACACCTTC
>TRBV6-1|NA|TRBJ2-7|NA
CASSRQIKVYF
TGTGCCAGCAGTCGCCAGATCAAGGTTTACTTC
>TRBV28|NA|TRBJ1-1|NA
CASSSGEHTEAFF
TGTGCCAGCAGTTCGGGGGAGCACACTGAAGCTTTCTTT
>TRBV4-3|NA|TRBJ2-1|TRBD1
CASSQAPGQGYNEQFF
TGCGCCAGCAGCCAAGCGCCGGGACAGGGGTACAATGAGCAGTTCTTC
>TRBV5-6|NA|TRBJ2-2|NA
CASSLPVPGELFF
TGTGCCAGCAGCCTCCCCGTTCCCGGGGAGCTGTTTTTT
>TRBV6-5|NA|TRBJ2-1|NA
CASRADGSSYNEQFF
TGTGCCAGCAGGGCCGACGGTAGCTCCTACAATGAGCAGTTCTTC
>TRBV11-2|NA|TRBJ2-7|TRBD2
CASSPGTSGDFYEQYF
TGTGCCAGCAGCCCCGGGACTAGCGGGGATTTTTACGAGCAGTACTTC
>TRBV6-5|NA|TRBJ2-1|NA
CASSYSRARGEQFF
TGTGCCAGCAGTTACTCGAGGGCTCGCGGGGAGCAGTTCTTC
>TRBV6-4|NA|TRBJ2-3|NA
CASSDSGDTDTQYF
TGTGCCAGCAGTGACTCGGGAGACACAGATACGCAGTATTTT
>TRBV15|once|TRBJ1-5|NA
CATSTRQTNQPQHF
TGTGCCACCAGCACCCGACAGACGAATCAGCCCCAGCATTTT
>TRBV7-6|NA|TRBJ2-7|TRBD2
CASSPAGAGGGDEQYF
TGTGCCAGCAGCCCAGCGGGCGCGGGAGGTGGGGACGAGCAGTACTTC
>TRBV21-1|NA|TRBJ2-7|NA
CASISPTGTATYEQYF
TGTGCCAGCATCTCACCAACGGGGACAGCAACCTACGAGCAGTACTTC
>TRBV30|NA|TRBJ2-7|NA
CAWSVGGSYEQYF
TGTGCCTGGAGTGTAGGGGGGAGCTACGAGCAGTACTTC
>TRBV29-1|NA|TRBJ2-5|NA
CSAGILETQYF
TGCAGCGCAGGGATACTAGAGACCCAGTACTTC
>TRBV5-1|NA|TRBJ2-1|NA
CASSLLALNNEQFF
TGCGCCAGCAGCTTGCTTGCACTTAACAATGAGCAGTTCTTC
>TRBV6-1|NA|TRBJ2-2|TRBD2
CASSQAGGPMTGELFF
TGTGCCAGCAGTCAAGCGGGAGGGCCTATGACCGGGGAGCTGTTTTTT
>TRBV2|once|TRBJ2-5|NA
CASRQDRSSETQYF
TGTGCCAGCAGACAGGACAGATCTTCGGAGACCCAGTACTTC
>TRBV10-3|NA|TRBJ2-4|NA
CAISESNGVTIQYF
TGTGCCATCAGTGAGTCTAACGGAGTAACCATTCAGTACTTC
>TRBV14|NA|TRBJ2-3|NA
CASSQVGGSVVTDTQYF
TGTGCCAGCAGCCAAGTAGGGGGTAGCGTGGTCACAGATACGCAGTATTTT
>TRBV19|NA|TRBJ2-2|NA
CASSIVPGGELFF
TGTGCCAGTAGTATAGTTCCAGGCGGGGAGCTGTTTTTT
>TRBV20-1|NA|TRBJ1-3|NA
CSAIWGDTIYF
TGCAGTGCTATCTGGGGGGACACCATATATTTT
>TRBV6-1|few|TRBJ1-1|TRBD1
CASRYTGENTEAFF
TGTGCCAGCAGATACACAGGGGAGAACACTGAAGCTTTCTTT
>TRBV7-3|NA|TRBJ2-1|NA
CASSLKGTLHYNEQFF
TGTGCCAGCAGCTTAAAGGGGACCCTCCACTACAATGAGCAGTTCTTC
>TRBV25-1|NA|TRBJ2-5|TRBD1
CASSKAGTGVQETQYF
TGTGCCAGCAGTAAGGCCGGGACAGGAGTCCAAGAGACCCAGTACTTC
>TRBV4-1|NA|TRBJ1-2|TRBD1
CASSHRTTGTADYGYTF
TGCGCCAGCAGCCACAGAACCACCGGGACAGCGGACTATGGCTACACCTTC
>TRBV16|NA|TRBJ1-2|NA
CASSQSTVGGYTF
TGTGCCAGCAGCCAATCCACTGTGGGTGGCTACACCTTC
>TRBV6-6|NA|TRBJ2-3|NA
CASSYGQGTDTQYF
TGTGCCAGCAGTTACGGCCAGGGAACCGATACGCAGTATTTT
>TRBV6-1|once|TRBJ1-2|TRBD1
CASSVDRGIDGYTF
TGTGCCAGCAGTGTTGACAGGGGAATTGATGGCTACACCTTC
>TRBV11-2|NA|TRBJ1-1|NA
CASSLPGPEAFF
TGTGCCAGCAGCTTACCGGGGCCTGAAGCTTTCTTT
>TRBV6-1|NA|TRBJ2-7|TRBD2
CASSEAFSGRMYEQYF
TGTGCCAGCAGTGAAGCTTTTAGCGGGAGAATGTACGAGCAGTACTTC
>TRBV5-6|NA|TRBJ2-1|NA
CASSLWVGGGGNEQFF
TGTGCCAGCAGCTTGTGGGTCGGGGGAGGTGGAAATGAGCAGTTCTTC
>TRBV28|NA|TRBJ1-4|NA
CASRVRGEKLFF
TGTGCCAGCAGGGTCAGGGGAGAAAAACTGTTTTTT
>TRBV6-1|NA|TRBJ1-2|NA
CASSWAYGYTF
TGTGCCAGCAGTTGGGCCTATGGCTACACCTTC
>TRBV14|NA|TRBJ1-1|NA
CASSQYDANTEAFF
TGTGCCAGCAGCCAGTATGACGCGAACACTGAAGCTTTCTTT
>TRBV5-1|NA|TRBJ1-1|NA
CASSGGQYNTEAFF
TGCGCCAGCAGTGGCGGACAGTACAACACTGAAGCTTTCTTT
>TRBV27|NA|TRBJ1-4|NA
CASKSGLREKLFF
TGTGCCAGCAAGAGTGGTCTGCGAGAAAAACTGTTTTTT
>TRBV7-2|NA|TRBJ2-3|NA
CASSLLGLGDTQYF
TGTGCCAGCAGCTTATTGGGCCTGGGGGATACGCAGTATTTT
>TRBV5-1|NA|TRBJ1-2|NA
CASSLESIGYGYTF
TGCGCCAGCAGCTTGGAAAGTATCGGCTATGGCTACACCTTC